This T cell receptor beta chain was captured in a study of tumor-infiltrating lymphocytes in localized non-small cell lung cancer. Trimming left V 0 bases short and J 8 bases short, with 12 bases between. Per germline, CDR1 SGHRS and CDR2 YFSETQ. This CDR3 region has 14 residues. The data were produced by immunoSEQ multiplex PCR, yet TCRdb's version contains in-frame clones alone and is incomplete. The sample lists under 3,000 clones, around 55% seen once, with roughly 23% in the top ten. What was sequenced was uninvolved lung tissue not adjacent to the tumor. The clonotype originates from a human donor with non-small cell lung cancer. The V gene is TRBV5-1, the J gene TRBJ2-1, with unresolved D. The CDR3 region has the DNA TGCGCCAGCAGCTTGGAAGGGTTTGGGGATGAGCAGTTCTTC. Translating gives CASSLEGFGDEQFF.